This T cell receptor (beta chain) appears in the sequencing data of a study of blood T cell repertoires in COVID-19. Assay used: immunoSEQ multiplex PCR; TCRdb lists only in-frame clones, some missing. The sample lists fewer than 400,000 clones; about 90% were seen once. J gave up 6 bases and V 1 base, and 5 bases lay outside the gene matches. From germline, CDR1 is LNHNV and CDR2 YYDKDF (reference sequence). The CDR3 spans 15 residues. The chain employs TRBV15 and TRBJ2-2; the match to TRBD1 covers 7 bases. The TCR was taken from a woman aged 30 to 39 with COVID-19, enrolled during active disease. Sequencing was performed on peripheral blood. CDR3 in amino acids: CATSRGSTGAGELFF. CDR3 bases: TGTGCCACCAGCAGAGGCTCTACAGGGGCCGGGGAGCTGTTTTTT.